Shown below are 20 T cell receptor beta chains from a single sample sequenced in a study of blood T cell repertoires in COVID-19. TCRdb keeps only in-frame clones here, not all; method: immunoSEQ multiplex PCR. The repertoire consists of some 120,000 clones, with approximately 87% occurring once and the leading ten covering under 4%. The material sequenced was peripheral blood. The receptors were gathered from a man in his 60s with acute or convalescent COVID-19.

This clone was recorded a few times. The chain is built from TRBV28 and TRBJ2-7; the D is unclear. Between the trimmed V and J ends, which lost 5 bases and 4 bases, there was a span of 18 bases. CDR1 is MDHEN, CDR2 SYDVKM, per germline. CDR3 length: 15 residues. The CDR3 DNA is TGTGCCAGCAGTCAGCATGGAGCAGTATGGTACGAGCAGTACTTC. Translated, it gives CASSQHGAVWYEQYF.

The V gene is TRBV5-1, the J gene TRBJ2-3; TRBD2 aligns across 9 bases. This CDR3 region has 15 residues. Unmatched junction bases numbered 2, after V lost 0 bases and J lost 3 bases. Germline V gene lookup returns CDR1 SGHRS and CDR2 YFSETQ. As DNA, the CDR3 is TGCGCCAGCAGCTTGGCGACTAGCGGTACAGATACGCAGTATTTT. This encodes CASSLATSGTDTQYF.

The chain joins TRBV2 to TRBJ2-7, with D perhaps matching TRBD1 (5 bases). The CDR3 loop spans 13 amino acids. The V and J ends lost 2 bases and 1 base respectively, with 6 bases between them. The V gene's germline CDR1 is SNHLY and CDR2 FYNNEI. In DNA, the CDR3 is TGTGCCAGCAGTGAACAGGGATCCTACGAGCAGTACTTC. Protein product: CASSEQGSYEQYF.

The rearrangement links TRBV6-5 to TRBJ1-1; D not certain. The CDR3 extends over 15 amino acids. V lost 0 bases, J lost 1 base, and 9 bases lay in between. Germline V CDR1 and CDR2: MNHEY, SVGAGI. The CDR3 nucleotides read TGTGCCAGCAGTTACTCGGGCACCTCGAACACTGAAGCTTTCTTT. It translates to CASSYSGTSNTEAFF.

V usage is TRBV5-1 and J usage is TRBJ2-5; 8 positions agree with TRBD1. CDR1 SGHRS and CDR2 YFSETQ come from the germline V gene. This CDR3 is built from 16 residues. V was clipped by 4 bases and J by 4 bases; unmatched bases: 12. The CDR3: CASSTGQAHGLETQYF. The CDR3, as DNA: TGCGCCAGCAGCACGGGACAGGCCCACGGATTAGAGACCCAGTACTTC.

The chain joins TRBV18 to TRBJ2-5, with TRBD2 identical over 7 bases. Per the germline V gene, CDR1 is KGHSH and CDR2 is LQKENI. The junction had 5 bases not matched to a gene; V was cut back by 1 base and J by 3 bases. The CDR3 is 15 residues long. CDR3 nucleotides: TGTGCCAGCTCACCACGAACCAGCGGGGAAGAGACCCAGTACTTC. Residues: CASSPRTSGEETQYF.

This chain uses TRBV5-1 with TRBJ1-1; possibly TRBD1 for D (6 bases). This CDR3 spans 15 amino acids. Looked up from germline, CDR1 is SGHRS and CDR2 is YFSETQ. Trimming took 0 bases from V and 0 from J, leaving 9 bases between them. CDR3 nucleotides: TGCGCCAGCAGCTTGGAAGCAGGGGTGAACACTGAAGCTTTCTTT. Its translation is CASSLEAGVNTEAFF.

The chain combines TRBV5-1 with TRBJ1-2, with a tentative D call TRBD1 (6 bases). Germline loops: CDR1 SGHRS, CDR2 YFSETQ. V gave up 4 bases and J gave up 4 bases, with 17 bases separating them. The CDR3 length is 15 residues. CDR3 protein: CASSPSGGDLYGYTF. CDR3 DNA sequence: TGCGCCAGCAGCCCGTCGGGGGGCGATCTCTATGGCTACACCTTC.

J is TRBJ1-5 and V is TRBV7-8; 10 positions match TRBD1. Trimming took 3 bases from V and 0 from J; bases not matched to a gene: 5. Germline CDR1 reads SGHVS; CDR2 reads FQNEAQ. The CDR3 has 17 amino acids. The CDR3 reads CASSLGQGTDSNQPQHF. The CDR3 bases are TGTGCCAGCAGCTTGGGACAGGGGACCGATAGCAATCAGCCCCAGCATTTT.

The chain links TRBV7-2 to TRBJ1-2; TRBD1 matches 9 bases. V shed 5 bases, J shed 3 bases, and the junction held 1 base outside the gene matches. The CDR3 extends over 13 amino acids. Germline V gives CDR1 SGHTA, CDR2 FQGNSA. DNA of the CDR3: TGTGCCAGCAGCGGACAGGGGCACTATGGCTACACCTTC. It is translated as CASSGQGHYGYTF.

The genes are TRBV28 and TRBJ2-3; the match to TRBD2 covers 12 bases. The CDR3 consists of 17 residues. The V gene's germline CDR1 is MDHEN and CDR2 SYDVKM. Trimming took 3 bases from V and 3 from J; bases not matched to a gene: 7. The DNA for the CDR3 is TGTGCCAGCAGTTTTTTAGGACTAGCGGGAAGTACAGATACGCAGTATTTT. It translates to CASSFLGLAGSTDTQYF.

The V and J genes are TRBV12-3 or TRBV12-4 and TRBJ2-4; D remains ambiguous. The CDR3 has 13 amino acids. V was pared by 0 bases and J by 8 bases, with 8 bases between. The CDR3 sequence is CASSLAPLDIQYF. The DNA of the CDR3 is TGTGCCAGCAGTTTAGCACCGTTAGACATTCAGTACTTC.

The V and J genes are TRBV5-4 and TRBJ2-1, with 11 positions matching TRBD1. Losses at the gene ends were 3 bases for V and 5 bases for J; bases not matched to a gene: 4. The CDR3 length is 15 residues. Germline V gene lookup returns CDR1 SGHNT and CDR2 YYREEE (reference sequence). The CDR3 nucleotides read TGTGCCAGCAGCTGGGGGACAGGGGGTAACAATGAGCAGTTCTTC. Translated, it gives CASSWGTGGNNEQFF.

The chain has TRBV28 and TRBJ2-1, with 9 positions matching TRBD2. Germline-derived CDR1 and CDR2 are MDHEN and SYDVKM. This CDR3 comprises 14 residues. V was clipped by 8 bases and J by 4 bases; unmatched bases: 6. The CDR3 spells CASSGTSSYNEQFF. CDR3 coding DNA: TGTGCCAGCTCCGGGACTAGCAGTTACAATGAGCAGTTCTTC.

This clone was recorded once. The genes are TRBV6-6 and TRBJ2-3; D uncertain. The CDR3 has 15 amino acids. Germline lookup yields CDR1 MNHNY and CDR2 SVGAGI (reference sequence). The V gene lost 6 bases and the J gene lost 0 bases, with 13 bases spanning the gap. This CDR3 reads CASRLSAGSTDTQYF. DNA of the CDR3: TGTGCCAGCAGGCTCTCGGCAGGCAGCACAGATACGCAGTATTTT.

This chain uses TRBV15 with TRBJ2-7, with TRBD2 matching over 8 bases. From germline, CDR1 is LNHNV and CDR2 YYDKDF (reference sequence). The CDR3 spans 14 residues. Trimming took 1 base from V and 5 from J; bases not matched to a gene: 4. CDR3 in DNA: TGTGCCACCAGCAGAGGGGCGGGGGGCCACGAGCAGTACTTC. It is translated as CATSRGAGGHEQYF.

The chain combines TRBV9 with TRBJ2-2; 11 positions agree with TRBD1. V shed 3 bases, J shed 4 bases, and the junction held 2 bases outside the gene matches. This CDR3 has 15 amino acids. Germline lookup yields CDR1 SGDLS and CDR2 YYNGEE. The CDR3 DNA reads TGTGCCAGCAGCGGGACAGGGGGCAGCACCGGGGAGCTGTTTTTT. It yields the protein CASSGTGGSTGELFF.

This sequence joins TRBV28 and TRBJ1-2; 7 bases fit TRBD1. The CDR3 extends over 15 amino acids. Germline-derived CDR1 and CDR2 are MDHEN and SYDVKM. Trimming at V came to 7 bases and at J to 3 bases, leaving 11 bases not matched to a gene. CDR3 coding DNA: TGTGCCAGCACCGACGAACAGGGGTCCTACTATGGCTACACCTTC. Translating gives CASTDEQGSYYGYTF.

The CDR3 reads CASSAVFGTNTEAFF. In DNA, the CDR3 is TGTGCCAGCAGCGCTGTATTCGGGACAAACACTGAAGCTTTCTTT. The V call is TRBV5-4, the J call TRBJ1-1, with D perhaps matching TRBD1 (6 bases). The CDR3 runs 15 residues. Germline values: CDR1 SGHNT, CDR2 YYREEE (reference sequence). Trimming stripped 4 bases from V and 2 bases from J, with 15 bases between.

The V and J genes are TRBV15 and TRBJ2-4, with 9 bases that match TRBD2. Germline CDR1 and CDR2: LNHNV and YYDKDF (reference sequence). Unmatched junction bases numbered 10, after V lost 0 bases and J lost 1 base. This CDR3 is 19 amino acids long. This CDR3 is CATSRDQIAGGQAKNIQYF. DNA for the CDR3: TGTGCCACCAGCAGAGATCAAATCGCGGGGGGGCAGGCCAAAAACATTCAGTACTTC.